This T cell receptor (beta chain) was documented in a study of blood T cell repertoires in COVID-19. The wider study: T cells, B-cell-depleted T cells, or PBMCs provided the cDNA or gDNA that served as material.

In the source study's methods: Amplification of reference gene primers provided the estimated nucleated cell counts. Clones were read by immunoSEQ multiplex PCR, and TCRdb kept only the in-frame ones, dropping some. V and J calls and clone size are copied from that table; D and trimming were computed from the DNA. The table has 250,000 to 350,000 clones, about 81% seen once; the top ten hold almost 1.5%. CDR1 and CDR2 from the germline V gene are MNHEY and SVGEGT. V was trimmed by 2 bases and J by 2 bases, leaving 10 bases between them. The CDR3 consists of 15 residues. Seattle patients were enrolled during active infection and followed longitudinally.

The TCR comes from a human donor with COVID-19, enrolled during active disease. The donor label of this sample is uncertain. Specimen: peripheral blood. The chain recombines TRBV6-2 or TRBV6-3 with TRBJ1-5; D may be TRBD1 (6 bases). The CDR3 reads CASSYPSGGNQPQHF. The DNA for the CDR3 is TGTGCCAGCAGTTACCCCTCAGGGGGCAATCAGCCCCAGCATTTT.